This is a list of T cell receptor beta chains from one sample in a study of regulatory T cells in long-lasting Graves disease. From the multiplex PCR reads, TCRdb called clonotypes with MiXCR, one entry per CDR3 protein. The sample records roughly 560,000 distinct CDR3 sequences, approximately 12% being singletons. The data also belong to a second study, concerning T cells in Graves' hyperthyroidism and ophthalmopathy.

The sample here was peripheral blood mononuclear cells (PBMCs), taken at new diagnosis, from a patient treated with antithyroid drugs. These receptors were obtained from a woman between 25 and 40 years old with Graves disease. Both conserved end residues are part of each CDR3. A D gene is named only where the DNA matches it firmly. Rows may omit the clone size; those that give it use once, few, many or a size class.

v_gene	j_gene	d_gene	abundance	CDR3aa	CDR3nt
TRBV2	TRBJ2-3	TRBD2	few	CASRGPSGRGSSTDTQYF	TGTGCCAGCAGGGGTCCTAGCGGGAGGGGCTCTAGCACAGATACGCAGTATTTT
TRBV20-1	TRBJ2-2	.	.	CSARGATSRELFF	TGCAGTGCTAGAGGGGCTACAAGCCGGGAGCTGTTTTTT
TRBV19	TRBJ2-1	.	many	CASSILPTRVNEQFF	TGTGCCAGTAGTATACTACCGACCAGGGTAAATGAGCAGTTCTTC
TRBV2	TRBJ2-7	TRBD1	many	CASSAGTGSNREQYF	TGTGCCAGCAGTGCCGGGACAGGGTCGAATCGCGAGCAGTACTTC
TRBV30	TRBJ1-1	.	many	CAWSATGPTEAFF	TGTGCCTGGAGTGCCACAGGGCCCACTGAAGCTTTCTTT
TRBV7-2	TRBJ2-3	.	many	CASSPPLGLTDTQYF	TGTGCCAGCAGCCCCCCTCTAGGCCTCACAGATACGCAGTATTTT
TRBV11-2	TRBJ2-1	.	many	CASSSDRAHYNEQFF	TGTGCCAGCAGCTCGGATCGAGCCCACTACAATGAGCAGTTCTTC
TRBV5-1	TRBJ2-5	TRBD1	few	CASSLLGQGNQETQYF	TGCGCCAGCAGCTTGTTGGGACAGGGGAACCAAGAGACCCAGTACTTC
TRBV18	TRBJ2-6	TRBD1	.	CASSRQGNAGANVLTF	TGTGCCAGCTCAAGACAGGGAAATGCTGGGGCCAACGTCCTGACTTTC
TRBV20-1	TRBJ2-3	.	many	CSASGQVTDTQYF	TGCAGTGCTAGTGGCCAGGTCACAGATACGCAGTATTTT
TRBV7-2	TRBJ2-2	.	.	CASSGGRYTGELFF	TGTGCCAGCAGCGGAGGGAGATACACCGGGGAGCTGTTTTTT
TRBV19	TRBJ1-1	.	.	CASSPNPIGGEAFF	TGTGCCAGTAGTCCTAACCCAATAGGCGGCGAAGCTTTCTTT
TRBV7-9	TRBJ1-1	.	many	CASSPDRVANTEAFF	TGTGCCAGCAGCCCAGACCGCGTAGCGAACACTGAAGCTTTCTTT
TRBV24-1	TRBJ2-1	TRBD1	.	CATRPRDSPYNEQFF	TGTGCCACCAGACCTAGGGACAGCCCCTACAATGAGCAGTTCTTC
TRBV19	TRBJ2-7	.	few	CASSPDGSGVSYYEQYF	TGTGCCAGTAGTCCCGATGGGTCGGGGGTCAGCTACTACGAGCAGTACTTC
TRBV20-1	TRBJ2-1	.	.	CSASFVGLNNEQFF	TGCAGTGCTAGTTTTGTGGGACTTAACAATGAGCAGTTCTTC
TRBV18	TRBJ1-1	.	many	CASSPLGQGREAFF	TGTGCCAGCTCACCACTGGGACAAGGGAGAGAAGCTTTCTTT
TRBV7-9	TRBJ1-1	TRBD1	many	CASSSRDRPEAFF	TGTGCCAGCAGCTCCAGGGACAGGCCGGAGGCTTTCTTT
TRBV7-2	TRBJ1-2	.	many	CASSSPLGGYTF	TGTGCCAGCAGCTCTCCCTTGGGTGGCTACACCTTC
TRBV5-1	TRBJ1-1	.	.	CASSLGGNTDAFF	TGCGCCAGCAGCTTGGGTGGGAACACTGATGCTTTCTTT
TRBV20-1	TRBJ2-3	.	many	CSARPGQAADTQYF	TGCAGTGCTAGACCAGGCCAGGCGGCAGATACGCAGTATTTT
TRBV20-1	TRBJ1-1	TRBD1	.	CSARDRMGFF	TGCAGTGCCAGGGACAGGATGGGTTTCTTT
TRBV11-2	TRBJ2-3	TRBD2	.	CASSGGLATDTQYF	TGTGCCAGCAGCGGGGGACTAGCGACAGATACGCAGTATTTT
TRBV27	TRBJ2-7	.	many	CASREIRDGTYEQYF	TGTGCCAGCAGAGAGATCCGGGACGGGACCTACGAGCAGTACTTC
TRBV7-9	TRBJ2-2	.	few	CASSQDSPNTGELFF	TGTGCCAGCAGTCAGGACAGTCCGAACACCGGGGAGCTGTTTTTT
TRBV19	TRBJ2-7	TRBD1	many	CASSTGQALYEQYF	TGTGCCAGTAGTACCGGACAGGCCTTGTACGAGCAGTACTTC
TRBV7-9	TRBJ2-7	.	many	CASGDEQYF	TGTGCCAGCGGGGACGAGCAGTACTTC
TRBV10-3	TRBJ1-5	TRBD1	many	CAISDQGAHSNRPQHF	TGTGCCATCAGTGATCAGGGGGCGCATAGCAATCGGCCCCAGCATTTT
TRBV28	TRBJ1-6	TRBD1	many	CASRPGQGFNSPLHF	TGTGCCAGCAGGCCGGGACAGGGTTTCAATTCACCCCTCCACTTT
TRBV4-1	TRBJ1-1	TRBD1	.	CASSQGQRGTEAFF	TGCGCCAGCAGCCAGGGACAGAGGGGCACTGAAGCTTTCTTT
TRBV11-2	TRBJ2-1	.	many	CASSLVARGYNEQFF	TGTGCCAGCAGCTTAGTGGCTAGAGGCTACAATGAGCAGTTCTTC
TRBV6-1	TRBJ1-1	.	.	CASSPTTLRETEAFF	TGTGCCAGCAGCCCCACGACCCTCCGGGAGACTGAAGCTTTCTTT
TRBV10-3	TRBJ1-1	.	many	CAISGLATEAFF	TGTGCCATCAGTGGGCTAGCCACCGAAGCTTTCTTT
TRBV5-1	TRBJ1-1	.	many	CASSLDSPEAFF	TGCGCCAGCAGCCTCGACAGTCCTGAAGCTTTCTTT
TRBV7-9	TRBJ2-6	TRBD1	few	CASSFRDSNSGANVLTF	TGTGCCAGCAGCTTTCGGGACAGCAACTCTGGGGCCAACGTCCTGACTTTC
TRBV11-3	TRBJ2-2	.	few	CASGRTNTGELFF	TGTGCCAGCGGCCGAACGAACACCGGGGAGCTGTTTTTT
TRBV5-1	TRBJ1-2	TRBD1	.	CASSLDPGTASNYGYTF	TGCGCCAGCAGCTTGGATCCCGGGACAGCAAGTAACTATGGCTACACCTTC